This passage covers 29 T cell receptor beta chains from one sample sequenced in a study of shared clonotypes between healthy human individuals. The table came from immunoSEQ multiplex PCR; TCRdb's copy has only in-frame clones and leaves some out. Of some 2 million clones detected, roughly 95% appear once; the ten largest clones hold roughly 0.13%. Sequencing used naive CD4+ T cells sorted from blood. Stated subset: CD45RA+ positively selected. The receptors come from a man younger than 35 in good health.

This rearrangement joins TRBV6-5 to TRBJ2-1; tentatively, D is TRBD1 (6 bases). This CDR3 contains 15 residues. Germline V gene data show CDR1 as MNHEY and CDR2 as SVGAGI. V lost 10 bases and J 0 bases, leaving 16 bases between the germline ends. CDR3 sequence (DNA): TGTGCCACCCGGACAGACCGGAGCTCCTACAATGAGCAGTTCTTC. Amino acid sequence: CATRTDRSSYNEQFF.

CDR3 loop: CASSQGQREQYF. As DNA, the CDR3 is TGTGCCAGCAGCCAAGGGCAGAGAGAGCAGTACTTC. The chain employs TRBV14 and TRBJ2-7; no firm D call. The CDR3 is made up of 12 amino acids. V was shortened by 1 base and J by 7 bases, with 8 bases between the two germline ends. Germline loops: CDR1 SGHDN, CDR2 FVKESK.

V and J are TRBV19 and TRBJ1-5; TRBD1 matches 7 bases. Trimming removed 5 bases from V and 3 bases from J; junction bases left unmatched: 13. This CDR3 is 17 amino acids long. Germline V CDR1 and CDR2: LNHDA, SQIVND (reference sequence). The CDR3 DNA sequence: TGTGCCAGTAGTTCTTTCGCACAGGGGATTTACAATCAGCCCCAGCATTTT. Translating gives CASSSFAQGIYNQPQHF.

The genes are TRBV5-1 and TRBJ2-5; 13 positions match TRBD2. V lost 9 bases, J lost 4 bases, and 12 bases stayed unmatched. CDR3 size: 16 residues. CDR1 is SGHRS and CDR2 is YFSETQ in the germline V gene. The CDR3 protein is CATQPGLAGFGETQYF. The CDR3 DNA sequence: TGCGCCACCCAACCGGGACTAGCGGGATTCGGAGAGACCCAGTACTTC. Drawing the rest from reference TRBV5-1 and TRBJ2-5, the complete variable domain is KAGVTQTPRYLIKTRGQQVTLSCSPISGHRSVSWYQQTPGQGLQFLFEYFSETQRNKGNFPGRFSGRQFSNSRSEMNVSTLELGDSALYLCATQPGLAGFGETQYFGPGTRLLVL.

The V call is TRBV10-3, the J call TRBJ1-4, with a weak D call TRBD1 (5 bases). Germline CDR1 and CDR2: ENHRY and SYGVKD. Trimming cost V 4 bases and J 7 bases, with 13 bases left between them. There are 14 residues in the CDR3. The CDR3 loop reads CAISVGGEGEKLFF. DNA of the CDR3: TGTGCCATCAGTGTTGGAGGGGAGGGTGAAAAACTGTTTTTT.

V gene TRBV11-2 combines with J gene TRBJ2-7; 7 bases are shared with TRBD2. Trimming took 3 bases from V and 3 from J; bases not matched to a gene: 11. Germline assignment: CDR1 SGHAT and CDR2 FQNNGV. The CDR3 totals 16 residues. The CDR3 coding sequence is TGTGCCAGCAGCTTTGGGAGGGACCTGAACTACTACGAGCAGTACTTC. It is translated as CASSFGRDLNYYEQYF.

This rearrangement joins TRBV4-1 to TRBJ2-5, with 7 bases identical to TRBD2. The CDR3 is made up of 15 amino acids. V was clipped by 0 bases and J by 4 bases; unmatched bases: 5. Germline CDR1 is MGHRA and CDR2 is YSYEKL. For the CDR3, the DNA is TGCGCCAGCAGCCAAGATACGGGGAGGGTAGAGACCCAGTACTTC. It encodes CASSQDTGRVETQYF.

The J gene is TRBJ1-1, the V gene TRBV30, with unresolved D. CDR3 size: 13 residues. V lost 2 bases, J lost 4 bases, and 11 bases lay in between. Germline loops: CDR1 GTSNPN, CDR2 SVGIG (reference sequence). The CDR3 bases are TGTGCCTGGAGTCGAATTCGTAGCACTGAAGCTTTCTTT. Protein sequence: CAWSRIRSTEAFF.

This chain connects TRBV7-9 to TRBJ1-5; D remains ambiguous. The CDR3 covers 13 residues. The V gene lost 1 base and the J gene lost 5 bases, with 6 bases spanning the gap. Germline CDR1 reads SEHNR; CDR2 reads FQNEAQ (reference sequence). CDR3 residues: CASSLERDQPQHF. The CDR3, as DNA: TGTGCCAGCAGCTTAGAGAGGGATCAGCCCCAGCATTTT.

V usage is TRBV12-5 and J usage is TRBJ2-5, with TRBD2 matching 9 bases. The CDR3 totals 16 residues. Germline-derived CDR1 and CDR2 are LGHNT and FRNRAP. V shed 7 bases and J 9 bases; nucleotides not matched to a gene: 18. The CDR3 bases are TGTGCTAGTGCCGGCCCCGGGACTAGCAGCCGTGCGGCCCAGTACTTC. Protein product: CASAGPGTSSRAAQYF.

The chain carries TRBV7-9 and TRBJ1-2, with D perhaps TRBD1 (6 bases). The CDR3 extends over 14 amino acids. Germline CDR1 SEHNR, CDR2 FQNEAQ (reference sequence). V gave up 2 bases and J gave up 4 bases, with 11 bases separating them. The DNA for the CDR3 is TGTGCCAGCAGCTTAAGAGGACAGTCCTATGGCTACACCTTC. Translation gives CASSLRGQSYGYTF. Full variable domain (missing parts from reference TRBV7-9 and TRBJ1-2): DTGVSQNPRHKITKRGQNVTFRCDPISEHNRLYWYRQTLGQGPEFLTYFQNEAQLEKSRLLSDRFSAERPKGSFSTLEIQRTEQGDSAMYLCASSLRGQSYGYTFGSGTRLTVV.

This chain joins TRBV6-1 and TRBJ2-5; D gene uncertain. Germline CDR1 reads MNHNS; CDR2 reads SASEGT. The ends were cut back, 3 bases at V and 5 bases at J, with 13 bases in the middle. The CDR3 is 14 amino acids. The CDR3 region is CASSDFLGRETQYF. The CDR3 nucleotides are TGTGCCAGCAGTGATTTTCTCGGGCGGGAGACCCAGTACTTC.

This clone appeared once. V and J are TRBV7-9 and TRBJ2-3; D could derive from TRBD1 or TRBD2 (5 bases each). Germline lookup yields CDR1 SEHNR and CDR2 FQNEAQ (reference sequence). V was pared by 7 bases and J by 4 bases, with 21 bases between. The CDR3 extends over 16 amino acids. CDR3 in amino acids: CASTTGGTGWADTQYF. Written as DNA, the CDR3 is TGTGCCAGCACTACAGGTGGCACGGGGTGGGCAGATACGCAGTATTTT.

The chain links TRBV19 to TRBJ2-7; no definite D call. V lost 6 bases to trimming and J lost 0 bases, with 12 bases between them. Germline CDR1 is LNHDA and CDR2 is SQIVND (reference sequence). This CDR3 has 14 amino acids. This chain's CDR3 is CASRTDQGSYEQYF. The CDR3 coding sequence is TGTGCCAGTAGGACCGACCAAGGCTCCTACGAGCAGTACTTC.

This chain uses TRBV30 with TRBJ2-5; 8 bases are shared with TRBD1. The germline V gene encodes CDR1 GTSNPN and CDR2 SVGIG (reference sequence). J lost 4 bases, V lost 1 base, and 8 bases had no gene match. This CDR3 contains 15 residues. CDR3 bases: TGTGCCTGGAGTGACGTCAGGGGGCGCGGAGAGACCCAGTACTTC. Encoded protein: CAWSDVRGRGETQYF.

DNA for the CDR3: TGTGCCAGCAGCGCCGACAGGGGGCGCACTGAAGCTTTCTTT. Protein: CASSADRGRTEAFF. The V call is TRBV9, the J call TRBJ1-1, with 10 bases aligning to TRBD1. The CDR3 is 14 amino acids. The ends lost 3 bases at V and 4 bases at J; junction bases unmatched: 3. Germline CDR1 SGDLS, CDR2 YYNGEE. The variable domain in full, with the rest retrieved from reference TRBV9 and TRBJ1-1, is DSGVTQTPKHLITATGQRVTLRCSPRSGDLSVYWYQQSLDQGLQFLIQYYNGEERAKGNILERFSAQQFPDLHSELNLSSLELGDSALYFCASSADRGRTEAFFGQGTRLTVV.

The chain joins TRBV18 to TRBJ2-5; D not certain. CDR3 length: 17 amino acids. V dropped 2 bases and J dropped 2 bases, with 18 bases sitting between them. In germline, CDR1 is KGHSH, CDR2 LQKENI. CDR3 sequence (DNA): TGTGCCAGCTCACCAGGAGAAGCGTGGGTCTCTCAAGAGACCCAGTACTTC. Amino acid sequence: CASSPGEAWVSQETQYF.

The V and J genes are TRBV5-1 and TRBJ1-4, with D possibly TRBD1 on 5 matching bases. CDR1 and CDR2 (germline): SGHRS, YFSETQ. V dropped 0 bases and J dropped 7 bases, with 13 bases sitting between them. The CDR3 runs 15 residues. The CDR3 nucleotides are TGCGCCAGCAGCTTGGCAGGGCGGGAAGGTGAAAAACTGTTTTTT. Translated: CASSLAGREGEKLFF.

The chain carries TRBV2 and TRBJ2-3, with 8 bases lining up with TRBD2. The CDR3 totals 15 residues. Germline lookup yields CDR1 SNHLY and CDR2 FYNNEI. The J segment lost 2 bases and the V segment lost 4 bases, leaving 5 bases of the junction unmatched. Here the CDR3 DNA reads TGTGCCAGCAGTGTAGGTAGCGGGATCACAGATACGCAGTATTTT. This gives the protein CASSVGSGITDTQYF.

CDR3: CASRSRKNIQYF. The CDR3 bases are TGTGCCAGCAGGTCCAGGAAAAACATTCAGTACTTC. This chain links TRBV25-1 with TRBJ2-4; D uncertain. CDR3 length equals 12 residues. V was pared by 6 bases and J by 4 bases, with 7 bases between. Germline values: CDR1 MGHDK, CDR2 SYGVNS.

The CDR3 here is CASNRDTSYEQYF. CDR3 nucleotides: TGCGCCAGCAACCGGGACACCTCCTACGAGCAGTACTTC. The V and J genes are TRBV10-2 and TRBJ2-7, with D possibly being TRBD1 (6 bases). The V end lost 7 bases, the J end lost 0 bases, and 10 bases lay between the germline ends. This CDR3 region has 13 residues. Germline V gene data show CDR1 as WSHSY and CDR2 as SAAADI.

This clone has only one observation. The same CDR3 also results from other DNA sequences found in this sample. The chain combines TRBV6-1 with TRBJ2-2, with 8 positions matching TRBD1. Germline CDR1 reads MNHNS; CDR2 reads SASEGT. This CDR3 is 13 amino acids long. V lost 6 bases to trimming and J lost 7 bases; unmatched junction nucleotides: 4. In DNA, the CDR3 is TGTGCCAGCAGCGGACAGGGTAGCGGGGAGCTGTTTTTT. Protein product: CASSGQGSGELFF.

The chain is built from TRBV5-4 and TRBJ2-2, with 8 bases matching TRBD2. The germline V gene encodes CDR1 SGHNT and CDR2 YYREEE (reference sequence). The trim removed 0 bases at V and 5 bases at J, leaving 3 bases unmatched. This CDR3 has 15 amino acids. The CDR3 here is CASSLVTGGTGELFF. In nucleotides, the CDR3 is TGTGCCAGCAGCTTGGTAACGGGAGGGACCGGGGAGCTGTTTTTT.

V and J are TRBV19 and TRBJ1-3; D unclear. Germline-derived CDR1 and CDR2 are LNHDA and SQIVND (reference sequence). CDR3 length: 13 residues. V lost 10 bases and J 2 bases, leaving 12 bases between the germline ends. This CDR3 reads CATSDIPGNTIYF. DNA of the CDR3: TGTGCCACCTCAGACATTCCTGGAAACACCATATATTTT.

V and J are TRBV7-2 and TRBJ2-2; D is undetermined. CDR3 length: 12 residues. CDR1 is SGHTA and CDR2 is FQGNSA in the germline V gene. The ends were cut back, 1 base at V and 8 bases at J, with 5 bases in the middle. The CDR3: CASSLESGELFF. The CDR3 DNA reads as TGTGCCAGCAGCTTAGAGTCTGGGGAGCTGTTTTTT.

This clone is a singleton in its sample. V gene TRBV2 combines with J gene TRBJ1-2; unclear D gene. The CDR3 spans 13 residues. Germline V gene data show CDR1 as SNHLY and CDR2 as FYNNEI. Trimming took off 5 bases at V and 1 base at J, with 8 bases between the two ends. The CDR3 coding sequence is TGTGCCAGCAGTCCACAGAGTAACTATGGCTACACCTTC. It is translated as CASSPQSNYGYTF.

The V call is TRBV7-9, the J call TRBJ2-3; 10 bases are shared with TRBD2. Unmatched junction bases numbered 8, after V lost 5 bases and J lost 0 bases. The CDR3 is made up of 17 amino acids. Looked up from germline, CDR1 is SEHNR and CDR2 is FQNEAQ (reference sequence). The CDR3 sequence is CASSVGTSAYSTDTQYF. CDR3 coding DNA: TGTGCCAGCAGCGTCGGGACTAGCGCCTATAGCACAGATACGCAGTATTTT. Combining the CDR3 with reference TRBV7-9 and TRBJ2-3 gives the whole variable domain DTGVSQNPRHKITKRGQNVTFRCDPISEHNRLYWYRQTLGQGPEFLTYFQNEAQLEKSRLLSDRFSAERPKGSFSTLEIQRTEQGDSAMYLCASSVGTSAYSTDTQYFGPGTRLTVL.

This rearrangement joins TRBV27 to TRBJ2-3; 12 positions agree with TRBD2. The V gene's germline CDR1 is MNHEY and CDR2 SMNVEV (reference sequence). V was pared by 2 bases and J by 1 base, with 4 bases of the junction left unmatched. This CDR3 comprises 17 residues. The CDR3 sequence: CASSLQGLAGRTDTQYF. Written as DNA, the CDR3 is TGTGCCAGCAGTTTACAAGGACTAGCGGGACGCACAGATACGCAGTATTTT.

The V call is TRBV5-1, the J call TRBJ1-2; D is uncertain. The germline CDR1 and CDR2 sequences are SGHRS and YFSETQ. The CDR3 sequence is 12 residues long. V was shortened by 5 bases and J by 6 bases, with 11 bases between the two germline ends. CDR3 in DNA: TGCGCCAGCAGTTATGGACCGGATGGCTACACCTTC. It translates to CASSYGPDGYTF.